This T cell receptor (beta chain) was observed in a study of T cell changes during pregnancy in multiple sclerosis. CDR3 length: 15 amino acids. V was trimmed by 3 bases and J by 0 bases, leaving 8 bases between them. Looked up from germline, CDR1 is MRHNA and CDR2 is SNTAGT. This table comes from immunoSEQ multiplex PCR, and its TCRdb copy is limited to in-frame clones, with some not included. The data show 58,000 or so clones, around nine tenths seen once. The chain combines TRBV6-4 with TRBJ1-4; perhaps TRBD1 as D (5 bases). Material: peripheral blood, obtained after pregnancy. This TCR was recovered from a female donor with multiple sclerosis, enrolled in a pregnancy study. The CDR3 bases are TGTGCCAGCAGTGATGCACAGGCAACTAATGAAAAACTGTTTTTT. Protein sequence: CASSDAQATNEKLFF.